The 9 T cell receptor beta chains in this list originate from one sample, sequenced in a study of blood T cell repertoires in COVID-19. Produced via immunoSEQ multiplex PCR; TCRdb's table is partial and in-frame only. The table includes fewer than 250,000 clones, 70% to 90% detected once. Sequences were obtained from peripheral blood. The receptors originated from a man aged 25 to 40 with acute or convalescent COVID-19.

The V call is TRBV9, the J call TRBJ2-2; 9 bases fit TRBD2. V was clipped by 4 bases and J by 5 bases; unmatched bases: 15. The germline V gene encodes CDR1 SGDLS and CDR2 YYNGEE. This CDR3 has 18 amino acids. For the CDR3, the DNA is TGTGCCAGCAGCCCCGGTTGGGCGGGGGGGTTTGGAACCGGGGAGCTGTTTTTT. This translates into CASSPGWAGGFGTGELFF. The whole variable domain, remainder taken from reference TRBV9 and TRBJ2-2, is DSGVTQTPKHLITATGQRVTLRCSPRSGDLSVYWYQQSLDQGLQFLIQYYNGEERAKGNILERFSAQQFPDLHSELNLSSLELGDSALYFCASSPGWAGGFGTGELFFGEGSRLTVL.

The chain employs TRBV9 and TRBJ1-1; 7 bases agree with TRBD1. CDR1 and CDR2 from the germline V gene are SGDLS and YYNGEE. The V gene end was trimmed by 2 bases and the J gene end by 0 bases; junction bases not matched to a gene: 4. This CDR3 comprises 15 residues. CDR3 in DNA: TGTGCCAGCAGCGTGGGGGACAGTCTGAACACTGAAGCTTTCTTT. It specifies CASSVGDSLNTEAFF.

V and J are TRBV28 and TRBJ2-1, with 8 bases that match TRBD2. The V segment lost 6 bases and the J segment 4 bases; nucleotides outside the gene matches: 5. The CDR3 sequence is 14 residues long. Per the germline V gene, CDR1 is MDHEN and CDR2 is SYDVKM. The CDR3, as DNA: TGTGCCAGCAGCGGTAGCGGGGCATACAATGAGCAGTTCTTC. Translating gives CASSGSGAYNEQFF.

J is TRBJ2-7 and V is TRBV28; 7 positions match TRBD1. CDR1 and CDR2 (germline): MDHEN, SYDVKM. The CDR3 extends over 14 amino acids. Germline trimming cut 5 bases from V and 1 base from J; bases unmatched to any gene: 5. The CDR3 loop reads CASSLRQGSYEQYF. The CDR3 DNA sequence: TGTGCCAGCAGTCTCCGACAGGGATCCTACGAGCAGTACTTC.

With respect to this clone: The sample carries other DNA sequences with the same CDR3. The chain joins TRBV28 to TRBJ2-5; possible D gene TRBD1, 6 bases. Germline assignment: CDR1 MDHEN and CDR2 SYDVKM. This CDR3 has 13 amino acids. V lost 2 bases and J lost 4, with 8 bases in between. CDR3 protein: CASSLGGRETQYF. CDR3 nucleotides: TGTGCCAGCAGTTTAGGGGGCCGAGAGACCCAGTACTTC. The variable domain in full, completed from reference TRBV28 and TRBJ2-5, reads DVKVTQSSRYLVKRTGEKVFLECVQDMDHENMFWYRQDPGLGLRLIYFSYDVKMKEKGDIPEGYSVSREKKERFSLILESASTNQTSMYLCASSLGGRETQYFGPGTRLLVL.

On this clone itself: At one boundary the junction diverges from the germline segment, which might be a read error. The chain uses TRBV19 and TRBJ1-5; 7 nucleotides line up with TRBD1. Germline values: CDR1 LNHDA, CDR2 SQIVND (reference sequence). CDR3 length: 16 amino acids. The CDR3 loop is CASSLETGPTNQPQHF. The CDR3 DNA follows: TGTGCCAGTAGTCTAGAGACAGGGCCAACCAATCAGCCCCAGCATTTT.

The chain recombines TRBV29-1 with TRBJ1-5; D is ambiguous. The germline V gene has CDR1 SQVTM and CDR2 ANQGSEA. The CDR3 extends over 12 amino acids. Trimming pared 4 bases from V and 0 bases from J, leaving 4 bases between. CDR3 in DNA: TGCAGCGTTGGGCATAGCAATCAGCCCCAGCATTTT. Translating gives CSVGHSNQPQHF.

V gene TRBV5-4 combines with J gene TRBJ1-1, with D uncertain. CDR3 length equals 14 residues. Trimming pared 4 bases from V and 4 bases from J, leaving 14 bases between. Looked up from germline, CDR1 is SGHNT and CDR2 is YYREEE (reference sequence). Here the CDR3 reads CASSVALRGTEAFF. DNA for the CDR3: TGTGCCAGCAGCGTGGCCTTACGGGGCACTGAAGCTTTCTTT.

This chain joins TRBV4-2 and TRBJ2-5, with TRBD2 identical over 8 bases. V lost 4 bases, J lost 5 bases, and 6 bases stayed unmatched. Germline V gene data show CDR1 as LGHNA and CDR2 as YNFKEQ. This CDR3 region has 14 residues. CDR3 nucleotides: TGTGCCAGCAGCCCGGGAGGGCGAGGGGAGACCCAGTACTTC. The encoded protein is CASSPGGRGETQYF.